This T cell receptor beta chain originates from a study of blood T cells in healthy people across ages. Using a J-beta primer mix together with a sample-barcoded 5' primer, a second PCR was run for roughly 6 to 11 cycles. Each CDR3 protein gets one entry after TCRdb re-called the 5' RACE reads with MiXCR. The sample lists about 650,000 distinct CDR3 sequences; about 34% were seen once. V was cut by 3 bases and J by 4 bases, with 22 bases left in between. The CDR3 is 17 residues long. The germline V gene has CDR1 SGHRS and CDR2 YFSETQ. The study, taken as a whole, reports: Among long-lived donors, naive CD4+ cells were more numerous and diversity higher than in aged donors.

Regarding this clonotype: Its antigen is undetermined.

Sequencing was carried out using blood. The chain combines TRBV5-1 with TRBJ1-1; the D gene is possibly TRBD1 (6 bases). The TCR comes from a woman over 75 in good health. In nucleotides, the CDR3 is TGCGCCAGCAGCTCGGCCTCAGGGGCCCCTTTGAGCACTGAAGCTTTCTTT. Translated, it gives CASSSASGAPLSTEAFF.